The 18 T cell receptor beta chains given below trace back to one sample, sequenced in a study of shared T cell receptors in the human thymus. Clones were read by immunoSEQ multiplex PCR, and TCRdb kept only the in-frame ones, dropping some. The sample gives about 730,000 clones, 75% to 90% of which show up once; under 0.012% is in the top ten. The same data also went into a second study, on human thymus T cells.

The sequenced material came from thymocytes. Source of these receptors: a girl under two years old with a congenital heart defect.

V and J are TRBV5-1 and TRBJ1-3, with no clear D. Germline V gives CDR1 SGHRS, CDR2 YFSETQ. This CDR3 is built from 13 residues. V was pared by 7 bases and J by 4 bases, with 12 bases between. Written as DNA, the CDR3 is TGCGCCAGCGGGCTCTTGCCCGGAAACACCATATATTTT. Its protein is CASGLLPGNTIYF.

The chain carries TRBV2 and TRBJ2-7; 7 nucleotides line up with TRBD1. CDR3 length: 19 residues. Germline V gives CDR1 SNHLY, CDR2 FYNNEI. J lost 0 bases, V lost 7 bases, and 21 bases had no gene match. The CDR3 reads CASNLKGLEGGTSSYEQYF. DNA of the CDR3: TGTGCCAGCAACCTCAAAGGCCTCGAAGGGGGCACAAGCTCCTACGAGCAGTACTTC.

V gene TRBV15 combines with J gene TRBJ1-1; 9 nucleotides align to TRBD1. This CDR3 comprises 20 residues. Germline lookup yields CDR1 LNHNV and CDR2 YYDKDF (reference sequence). V dropped 1 base and J dropped 10; count of bases not matched to a gene: 25. The DNA for the CDR3 is TGTGCCACCAGCAGAGGGCCAGGCCCGGGACAGGGCCCCTCCAGCGTTACAGCTTTCTTT. Protein product: CATSRGPGPGQGPSSVTAFF.

The gene calls are TRBV7-4 and TRBJ1-2; the D is unclear. CDR1 is SGHVT, CDR2 SQSDAQ, per germline. V lost 3 bases, J lost 0 bases, and 8 bases lay in between. CDR3 length equals 14 residues. The CDR3, as DNA: TGTGCCAGCAGCTTGGACGGGACTAACTATGGCTACACCTTC. Translated, it gives CASSLDGTNYGYTF. Full variable domain (rest looked up from reference TRBV7-4 and TRBJ1-2): GAGVSQSPRYKVAKRGRDVALRCDSISGHVTLYWYRQTLGQGSEVLTYSQSDAQRDKSGRPSGRFSAERPERSVSTLKIQRTEQGDSAVYLCASSLDGTNYGYTFGSGTRLTVV.

The chain has TRBV30 and TRBJ2-1, with 7 bases lining up with TRBD2. CDR1 and CDR2 (germline): GTSNPN, SVGIG (reference sequence). The ends lost 0 bases at V and 5 bases at J; junction bases unmatched: 7. This CDR3 contains 15 residues. This CDR3 reads CAWSVRSGEHNEQFF. The CDR3 bases are TGTGCCTGGAGTGTACGGAGCGGGGAACACAATGAGCAGTTCTTC.

The rearrangement uses TRBV7-9 and TRBJ2-1; 16 nucleotides line up with TRBD2. Unmatched junction bases numbered 5, after V lost 4 bases and J lost 8 bases. The CDR3 consists of 16 residues. CDR1 and CDR2 from the germline V gene are SEHNR and FQNEAQ (reference sequence). This chain's CDR3 is CASSSGTSGGAHEQFF. CDR3 sequence (DNA): TGTGCCAGCAGCTCTGGGACTAGCGGGGGGGCCCATGAGCAGTTCTTC.

This clone was seen once. The V gene is TRBV10-3, the J gene TRBJ1-6, with unresolved D. Trimming took 4 bases from V and 5 from J, leaving 12 bases between them. CDR3 size: 15 residues. Germline-derived CDR1 and CDR2 are ENHRY and SYGVKD. The CDR3 DNA reads TGTGCCATCAGTGCCCGGACTACGAATAATTCACCCCTCCACTTT. Protein: CAISARTTNNSPLHF.

This chain uses TRBV19 with TRBJ1-2; 7 nucleotides line up with TRBD1. Germline lookup yields CDR1 LNHDA and CDR2 SQIVND (reference sequence). The CDR3 is 15 residues long. V lost 5 bases and J lost 3; bases outside the gene matches: 9. CDR3: CASSYYAGTDYGYTF. CDR3 nucleotides: TGTGCCAGTAGTTATTATGCGGGGACAGACTATGGCTACACCTTC. Looking up the rest from reference TRBV19 and TRBJ1-2 gives the full variable domain: DGGITQSPKYLFRKEGQNVTLSCEQNLNHDAMYWYRQDPGQGLRLIYYSQIVNDFQKGDIAEGYSVSREKKESFPLTVTSAQKNPTAFYLCASSYYAGTDYGYTFGSGTRLTVV.

This chain links TRBV7-6 with TRBJ1-1, with 8 bases that match TRBD1. Germline CDR1 SGHVS, CDR2 FNYEAQ. With 5 bases clipped from V and 13 bases from J, the junction kept 12 bases outside the gene matches. The CDR3 runs 13 residues. CDR3 DNA: TGTGCCAGCAGCAAACAGGGGGTTGGGGAGATTTTCTTT. Its protein is CASSKQGVGEIFF.

This clone was counted only a few times. The chain employs TRBV11-2 and TRBJ2-5; 8 positions match TRBD2. This CDR3 has 15 residues. J gave up 4 bases and V 5 bases, and 9 bases lay outside the gene matches. From germline, CDR1 is SGHAT and CDR2 FQNNGV. The CDR3 region has the DNA TGTGCCAGCAGCCAGGCCGGGACTAGAACAGAGACCCAGTACTTC. Amino acids: CASSQAGTRTETQYF.

There are a few counts of this clone. In DNA, the CDR3 is TGTGCCAGCAGTTTCTCCGGGACTAGCGGGGGGATCTCCTACGAGCAGTACTTC. Its translation is CASSFSGTSGGISYEQYF. The V and J genes are TRBV5-4 and TRBJ2-7; 15 bases fit TRBD2. V lost 5 bases to trimming and J lost 0 bases; unmatched junction nucleotides: 9. Germline-derived CDR1 and CDR2 are SGHNT and YYREEE (reference sequence). CDR3 length: 18 residues. Using reference TRBV5-4 and TRBJ2-7 for the parts outside the CDR3, the full variable domain is ETGVTQSPTHLIKTRGQQVTLRCSSQSGHNTVSWYQQALGQGPQFIFQYYREEENGRGNFPPRFSGLQFPNYSSELNVNALELDDSALYLCASSFSGTSGGISYEQYFGPGTRLTVT.

The J gene is TRBJ2-3, the V gene TRBV15, with 7 bases that match TRBD2. Germline loops: CDR1 LNHNV, CDR2 YYDKDF (reference sequence). J lost 14 bases, V lost 5 bases, and 13 bases had no gene match. The CDR3 length is 13 residues. CDR3 nucleotide sequence: TGTGCCACCAGCCCCTCGGTAGCGGGCTGGGGGTATTTT. This gives the protein CATSPSVAGWGYF.

The chain employs TRBV9 and TRBJ2-5; possible D gene TRBD2, 5 bases. The length of the CDR3 is 13 residues. Between the trimmed V and J ends, which lost 0 bases and 4 bases, there was a span of 7 bases. CDR1 is SGDLS, CDR2 YYNGEE, per germline. CDR3 coding DNA: TGTGCCAGCAGCGTAGGGCTAGCAGAGACCCAGTACTTC. Translating it yields CASSVGLAETQYF. Drawing the rest from reference TRBV9 and TRBJ2-5, the complete variable domain is DSGVTQTPKHLITATGQRVTLRCSPRSGDLSVYWYQQSLDQGLQFLIQYYNGEERAKGNILERFSAQQFPDLHSELNLSSLELGDSALYFCASSVGLAETQYFGPGTRLLVL.

The rearrangement links TRBV2 to TRBJ1-5, with 8 positions matching TRBD1. The CDR3 is made up of 16 amino acids. Germline V lookup: CDR1 SNHLY, CDR2 FYNNEI. Germline trimming cut 1 base from V and 6 bases from J; bases unmatched to any gene: 8. This CDR3 reads CASSEDVGQGCQPQHF. The CDR3 nucleotides are TGTGCCAGCAGTGAAGATGTCGGACAGGGATGTCAGCCCCAGCATTTT.

This chain connects TRBV7-8 to TRBJ2-3; 7 nucleotides agree with TRBD1. The trim removed 2 bases at V and 4 bases at J, leaving 9 bases unmatched. In germline, CDR1 is SGHVS, CDR2 FQNEAQ. The CDR3 spans 16 residues. The CDR3, as DNA: TGTGCCAGCAGCTTATCGGACAGGAGTCTTGCAGATACGCAGTATTTT. It specifies CASSLSDRSLADTQYF.

This chain links TRBV5-4 with TRBJ1-2, with TRBD1 matching 7 bases. This CDR3 spans 13 amino acids. CDR1 and CDR2 (germline): SGHNT, YYREEE (reference sequence). V lost 4 bases to trimming and J lost 9 bases; unmatched junction nucleotides: 9. CDR3 in amino acids: CASSQGTDFRYTF. In DNA, the CDR3 is TGTGCCAGCAGCCAGGGGACAGATTTTCGCTACACCTTC.

This chain uses TRBV28 with TRBJ1-1; D gene uncertain. V lost 6 bases to trimming and J lost 3 bases, with 14 bases between them. This CDR3 comprises 14 residues. Per the germline V gene, CDR1 is MDHEN and CDR2 is SYDVKM. CDR3 sequence (DNA): TGTGCCAGCAGCTACCCCCCCGATTACACTGAAGCTTTCTTT. This gives the protein CASSYPPDYTEAFF. The full variable domain, completed using reference TRBV28 and TRBJ1-1, is DVKVTQSSRYLVKRTGEKVFLECVQDMDHENMFWYRQDPGLGLRLIYFSYDVKMKEKGDIPEGYSVSREKKERFSLILESASTNQTSMYLCASSYPPDYTEAFFGQGTRLTVV.

This chain links TRBV28 with TRBJ2-1, with D unresolved. The CDR3 is 12 residues long. V lost 6 bases to trimming and J lost 9 bases, with 12 bases between them. Germline V gives CDR1 MDHEN, CDR2 SYDVKM. CDR3 region: CASSPNSGEQFF. For the CDR3, the DNA is TGTGCCAGCAGCCCAAATTCCGGTGAGCAGTTCTTC. Based on the CDR3 plus reference TRBV28 and TRBJ2-1, the full variable domain is DVKVTQSSRYLVKRTGEKVFLECVQDMDHENMFWYRQDPGLGLRLIYFSYDVKMKEKGDIPEGYSVSREKKERFSLILESASTNQTSMYLCASSPNSGEQFFGPGTRLTVL.